This TCR beta chain was documented in a study of identical twins. Whole-study findings and limits: Compared with unrelated sharing, twin-shared out-of-frame alpha sequences had more low-probability sequences.

TCRdb independently ran MiXCR on the 5' RACE reads; one entry per CDR3 protein. The table records about 500,000 distinct CDR3 sequences, roughly an eighth of them present only once. Worth noting for this clonotype: Its matching antigen is unknown.

The CDR3 totals 16 residues. Trimming shortened V by 2 bases and J by 8 bases, and 18 bases separated the two germline ends. Germline CDR1 MDHEN, CDR2 SYDVKM. Among all donors, each was a healthy Caucasian. These data are also associated with another study on yellow fever vaccine responses in identical twins.

Source material: CD4+ T cells sorted from blood. The chain joins TRBV28 to TRBJ1-4, with D possibly being TRBD1 (6 bases). The source of this sequence is a woman between 18 and 29 years old in good health. This CDR3 is CASSLSSGGRLEKLFF. CDR3 sequence (DNA): TGTGCCAGCAGTTTAAGTAGTGGGGGGCGCCTGGAAAAACTGTTTTTT.